This TCR beta chain came from a study of cytomegalovirus exposure and HLA in healthy donors. General study results and limits: Three CMV-associated chains proved CMV antigen-specific in vitro.

Use of 60 Vbeta and 13 Jbeta primers characterized the PCR. Data came from immunoSEQ multiplex PCR; TCRdb stores just in-frame clones and leaves some out. The data show some 180,000 clones, with 70% to 80% seen just once and roughly 3.6% held by the top ten. Details on this clone: Its antigen remains unidentified.

The receptor was isolated from a woman aged 60-75 years in good health and CMV-seropositive. The sample taken for sequencing was PBMCs.

The CDR3 nucleotides read TGTGCCAGCAGCTCCCCCGGCAGGGTGGGTGACTATGGCTACACCTTC. It yields the protein CASSSPGRVGDYGYTF. The chain employs TRBV5-6 and TRBJ1-2, with D tentatively TRBD1 (5 bases). V was clipped by 3 bases and J by 3 bases, with 18 bases between them. The CDR3 runs to 16 residues. Germline loops: CDR1 SGHDT, CDR2 YYEEEE.